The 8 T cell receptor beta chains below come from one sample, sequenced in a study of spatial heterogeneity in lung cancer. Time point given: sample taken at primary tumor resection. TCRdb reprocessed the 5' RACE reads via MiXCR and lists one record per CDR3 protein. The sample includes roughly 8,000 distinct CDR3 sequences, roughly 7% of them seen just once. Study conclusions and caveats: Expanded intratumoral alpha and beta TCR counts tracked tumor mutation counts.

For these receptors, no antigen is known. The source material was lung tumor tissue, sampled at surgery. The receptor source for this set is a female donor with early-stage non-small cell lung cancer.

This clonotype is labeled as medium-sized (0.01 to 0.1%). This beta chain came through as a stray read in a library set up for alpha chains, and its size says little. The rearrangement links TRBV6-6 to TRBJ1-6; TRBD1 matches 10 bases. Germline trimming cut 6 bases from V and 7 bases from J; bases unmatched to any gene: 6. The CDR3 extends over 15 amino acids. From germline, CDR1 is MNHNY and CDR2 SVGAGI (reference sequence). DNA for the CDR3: TGTGCCAGCAGCCTCGGACAGGGGGAGAATTCACCCCTCCACTTT. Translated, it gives CASSLGQGENSPLHF.

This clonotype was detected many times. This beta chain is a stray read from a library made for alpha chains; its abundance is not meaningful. The CDR3 bases are TGTGCCAGCAGCTTAGGCGGTACCGGGACCATTAAACTGTTTTTT. This gives the protein CASSLGGTGTIKLFF. The rearrangement uses TRBV7-8 and TRBJ1-4, with D tentatively TRBD1 (5 bases). This CDR3 region has 15 residues. CDR1 is SGHVS, CDR2 FQNEAQ, per germline. Trimming took 1 base from V and 11 from J, leaving 17 bases between them.

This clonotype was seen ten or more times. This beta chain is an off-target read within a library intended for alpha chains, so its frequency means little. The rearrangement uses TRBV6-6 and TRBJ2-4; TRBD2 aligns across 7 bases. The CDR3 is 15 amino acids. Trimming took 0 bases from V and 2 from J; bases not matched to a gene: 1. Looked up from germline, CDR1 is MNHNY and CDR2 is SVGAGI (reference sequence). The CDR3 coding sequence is TGTGCCAGCAGTTACTCGGGGGGGACCAAAAACATTCAGTACTTC. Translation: CASSYSGGTKNIQYF.

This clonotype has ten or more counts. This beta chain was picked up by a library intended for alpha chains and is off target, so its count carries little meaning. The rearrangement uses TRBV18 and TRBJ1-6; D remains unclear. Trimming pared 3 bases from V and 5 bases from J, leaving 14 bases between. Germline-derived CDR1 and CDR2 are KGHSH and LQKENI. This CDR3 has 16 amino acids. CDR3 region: CASSPSQASNNSPLHF. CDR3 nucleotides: TGTGCCAGCTCACCGAGCCAAGCAAGTAATAATTCACCCCTCCACTTT.

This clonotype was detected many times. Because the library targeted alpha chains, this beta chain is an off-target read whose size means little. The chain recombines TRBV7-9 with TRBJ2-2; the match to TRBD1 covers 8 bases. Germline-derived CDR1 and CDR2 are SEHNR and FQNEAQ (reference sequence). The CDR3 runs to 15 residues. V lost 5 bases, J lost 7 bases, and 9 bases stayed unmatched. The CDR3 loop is CASSTPTGESGELFF. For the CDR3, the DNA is TGTGCCAGCAGCACGCCGACAGGGGAGAGCGGGGAGCTGTTTTTT.

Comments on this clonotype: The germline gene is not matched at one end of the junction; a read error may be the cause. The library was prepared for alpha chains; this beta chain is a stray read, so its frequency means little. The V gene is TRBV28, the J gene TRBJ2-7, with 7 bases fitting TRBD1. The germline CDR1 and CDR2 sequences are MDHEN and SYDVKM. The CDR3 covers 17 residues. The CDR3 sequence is CTSGLAQTGAWKDEQYF. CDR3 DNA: TGTACCAGCGGTTTAGCGCAAACAGGGGCTTGGAAGGACGAGCAGTACTTC.

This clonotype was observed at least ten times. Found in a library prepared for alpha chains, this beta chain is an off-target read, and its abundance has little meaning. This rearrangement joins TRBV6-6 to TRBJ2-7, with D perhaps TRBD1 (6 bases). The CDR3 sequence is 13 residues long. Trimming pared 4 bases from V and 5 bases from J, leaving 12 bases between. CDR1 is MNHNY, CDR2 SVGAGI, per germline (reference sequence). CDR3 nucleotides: TGTGCCAGCAGTTCTGGCAGGGACAACGAGCAGTACTTC. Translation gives CASSSGRDNEQYF.

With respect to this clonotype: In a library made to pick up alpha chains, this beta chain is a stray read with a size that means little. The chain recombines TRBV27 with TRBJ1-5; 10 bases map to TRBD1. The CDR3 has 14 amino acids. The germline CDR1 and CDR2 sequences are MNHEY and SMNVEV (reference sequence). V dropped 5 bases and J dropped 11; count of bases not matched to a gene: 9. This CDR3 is CASSQDRGRGTQHF. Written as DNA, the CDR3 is TGTGCCAGCAGTCAGGACAGGGGGAGAGGGACCCAGCATTTT.